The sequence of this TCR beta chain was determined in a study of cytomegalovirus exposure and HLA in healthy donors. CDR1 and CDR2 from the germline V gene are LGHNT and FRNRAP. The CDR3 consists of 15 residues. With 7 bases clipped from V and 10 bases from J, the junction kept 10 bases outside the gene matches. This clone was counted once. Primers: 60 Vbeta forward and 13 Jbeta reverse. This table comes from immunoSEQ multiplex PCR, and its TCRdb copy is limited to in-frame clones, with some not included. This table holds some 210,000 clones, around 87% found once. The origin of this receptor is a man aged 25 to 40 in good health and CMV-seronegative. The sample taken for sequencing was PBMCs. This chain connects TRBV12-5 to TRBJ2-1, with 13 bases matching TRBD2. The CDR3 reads CASALTSGGAGEQFF. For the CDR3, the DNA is TGTGCTAGTGCCCTAACTAGCGGGGGGGCGGGGGAGCAGTTCTTC. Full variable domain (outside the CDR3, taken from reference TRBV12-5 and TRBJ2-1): DARVTQTPRHKVTEMGQEVTMRCQPILGHNTVFWYRQTMMQGLELLAYFRNRAPLDDSGMPKDRFSAEMPDATLATLKIQPSEPRDSAVYFCASALTSGGAGEQFFGPGTRLTVL.